Listed below are T cell receptor beta chains from one sample, sequenced in a study of early T cells in non-severe SARS-CoV-2 infection. TCRdb recomputed calls from the 5' RACE reads with MiXCR, one row per CDR3 protein. The sample gives some 71,000 distinct CDR3 sequences, approximately 9.5% of which show up once; around 5.5% is in the top ten. The sequenced material came from whole blood. These TCRs come from an adult who was a healthcare worker with PCR-confirmed SARS-CoV-2 infection or an uninfected control (not recorded which). Both conserved end residues are trimmed from each CDR3. Rows give clone size only sometimes, using once, few, many, or a class for an expanded clone.

>TRBV5-1|.|TRBJ1-4
ASSLAGLYNEKLF
>TRBV29-1|.|TRBJ2-3
SSNEAGGLTDTQY
>TRBV18|many|TRBJ2-1
ASSLTAGGQDEQF
>TRBV7-2|.|TRBJ1-4
ASSSRQGNEKLF
>TRBV6-6|many|TRBJ2-3
ASLDLGDTQY
>TRBV7-8|.|TRBJ2-5
ASSLAGSGEDQY
>TRBV6-2/TRBV6-3|.|TRBJ1-1
ASSYGQGQGLENTEAF
>TRBV4-2|many|TRBJ1-5
ASSHTGDQPQH
>TRBV5-1|few|TRBJ2-3
ASWGRISTDTQY
>TRBV5-8|.|TRBJ1-1
ASSWDGPPGTEAF
>TRBV29-1|few|TRBJ2-7
SASKRTETYEQY
>TRBV25-1|.|TRBJ2-7
ASSEFSGGALSYEQY